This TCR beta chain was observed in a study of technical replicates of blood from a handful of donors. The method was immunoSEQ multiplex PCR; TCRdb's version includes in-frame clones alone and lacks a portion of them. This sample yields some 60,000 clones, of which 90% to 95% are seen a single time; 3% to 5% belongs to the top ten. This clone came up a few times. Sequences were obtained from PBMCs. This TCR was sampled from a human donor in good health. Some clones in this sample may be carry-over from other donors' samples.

CDR3 sequence: CASSLGVNTEAFF. CDR3 coding DNA: TGCGCCAGCAGCTTGGGAGTGAACACTGAAGCTTTCTTT. V gene TRBV5-1 combines with J gene TRBJ1-1, with no clear D. The CDR3 runs to 13 residues. Germline V gene sequence: CDR1 SGHRS, CDR2 YFSETQ. Trimming took off 0 bases at V and 0 bases at J, with 3 bases between the two ends.